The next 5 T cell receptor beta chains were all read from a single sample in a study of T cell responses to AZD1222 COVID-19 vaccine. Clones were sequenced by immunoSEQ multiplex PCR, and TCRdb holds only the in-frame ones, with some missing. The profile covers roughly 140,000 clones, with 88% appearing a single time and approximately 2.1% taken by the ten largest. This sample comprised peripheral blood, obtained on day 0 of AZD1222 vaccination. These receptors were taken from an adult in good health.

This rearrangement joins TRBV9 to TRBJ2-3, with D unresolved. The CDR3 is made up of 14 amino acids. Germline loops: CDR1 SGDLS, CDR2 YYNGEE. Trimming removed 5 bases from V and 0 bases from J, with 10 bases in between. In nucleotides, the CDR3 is TGTGCCAGCAGACGCAGTCCTAGCACAGATACGCAGTATTTT. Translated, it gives CASRRSPSTDTQYF.

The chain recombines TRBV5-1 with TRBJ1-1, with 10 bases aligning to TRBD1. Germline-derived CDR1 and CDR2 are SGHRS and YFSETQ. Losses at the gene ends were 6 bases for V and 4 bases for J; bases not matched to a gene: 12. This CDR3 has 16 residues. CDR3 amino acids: CASKREGTGVFTEAFF. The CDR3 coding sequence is TGCGCCAGCAAGCGGGAAGGGACAGGGGTTTTCACTGAAGCTTTCTTT. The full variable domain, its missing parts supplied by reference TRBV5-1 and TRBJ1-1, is KAGVTQTPRYLIKTRGQQVTLSCSPISGHRSVSWYQQTPGQGLQFLFEYFSETQRNKGNFPGRFSGRQFSNSRSEMNVSTLELGDSALYLCASKREGTGVFTEAFFGQGTRLTVV.

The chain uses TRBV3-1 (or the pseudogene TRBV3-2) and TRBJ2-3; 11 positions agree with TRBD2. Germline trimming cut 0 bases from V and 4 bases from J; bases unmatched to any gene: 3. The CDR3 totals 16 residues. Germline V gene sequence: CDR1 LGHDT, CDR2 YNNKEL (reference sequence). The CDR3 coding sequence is TGTGCCAGCAGCCAAGAACTAGCGGGAGTAGCAGATACGCAGTATTTT. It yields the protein CASSQELAGVADTQYF.

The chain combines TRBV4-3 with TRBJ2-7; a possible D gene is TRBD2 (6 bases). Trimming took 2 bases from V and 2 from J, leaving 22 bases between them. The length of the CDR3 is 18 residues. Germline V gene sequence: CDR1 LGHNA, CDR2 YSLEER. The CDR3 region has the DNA TGCGCCAGCAGCCAACTTGGCCCTAGTGGAGGGAAGGCCTACGAGCAGTACTTC. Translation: CASSQLGPSGGKAYEQYF.

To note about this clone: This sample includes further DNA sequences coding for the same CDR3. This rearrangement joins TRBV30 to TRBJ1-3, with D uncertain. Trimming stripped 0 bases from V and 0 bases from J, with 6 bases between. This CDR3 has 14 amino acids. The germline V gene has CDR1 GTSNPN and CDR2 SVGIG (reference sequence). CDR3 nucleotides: TGTGCCTGGAGTGTCGGCGGCTCTGGAAACACCATATATTTT. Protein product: CAWSVGGSGNTIYF.